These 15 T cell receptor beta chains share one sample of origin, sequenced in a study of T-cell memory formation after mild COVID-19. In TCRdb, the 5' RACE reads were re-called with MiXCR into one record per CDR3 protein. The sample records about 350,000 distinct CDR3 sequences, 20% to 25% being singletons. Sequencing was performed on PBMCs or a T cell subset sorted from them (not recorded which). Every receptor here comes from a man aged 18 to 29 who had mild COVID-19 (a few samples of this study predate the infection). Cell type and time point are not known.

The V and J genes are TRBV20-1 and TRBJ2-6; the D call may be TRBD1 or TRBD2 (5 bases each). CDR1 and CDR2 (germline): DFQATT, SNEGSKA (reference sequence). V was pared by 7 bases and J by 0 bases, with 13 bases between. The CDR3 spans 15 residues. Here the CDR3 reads CSVPGPSSGANVLTF. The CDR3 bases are TGCAGTGTTCCGGGACCAAGCTCTGGGGCCAACGTCCTGACTTTC.

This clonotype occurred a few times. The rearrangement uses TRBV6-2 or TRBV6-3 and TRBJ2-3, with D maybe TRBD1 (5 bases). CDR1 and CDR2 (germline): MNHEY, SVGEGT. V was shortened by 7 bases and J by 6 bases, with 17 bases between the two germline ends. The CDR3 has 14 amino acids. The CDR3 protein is CASTPTVVPDTQYF. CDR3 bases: TGTGCCAGCACCCCGACAGTTGTTCCCGATACGCAGTATTTT.

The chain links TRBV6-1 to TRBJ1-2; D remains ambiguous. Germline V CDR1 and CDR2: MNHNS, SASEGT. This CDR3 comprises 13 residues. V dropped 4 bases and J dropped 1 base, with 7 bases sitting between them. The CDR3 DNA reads TGTGCCAGCAGTGCAGGAAATAACTATGGCTACACCTTC. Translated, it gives CASSAGNNYGYTF.

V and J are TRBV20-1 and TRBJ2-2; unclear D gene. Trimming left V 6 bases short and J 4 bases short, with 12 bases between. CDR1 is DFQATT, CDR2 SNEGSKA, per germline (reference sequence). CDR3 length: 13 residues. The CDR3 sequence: CSASAHTTGELFF. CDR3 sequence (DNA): TGCAGTGCCTCTGCACACACCACCGGGGAGCTGTTTTTT.

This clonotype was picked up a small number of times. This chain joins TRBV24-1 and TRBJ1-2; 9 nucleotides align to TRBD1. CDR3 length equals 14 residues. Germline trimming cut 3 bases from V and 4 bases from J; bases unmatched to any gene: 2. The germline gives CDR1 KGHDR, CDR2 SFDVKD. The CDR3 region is CATSDPDRGYGYTF. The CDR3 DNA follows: TGTGCCACCAGTGATCCGGACAGGGGCTATGGCTACACCTTC.

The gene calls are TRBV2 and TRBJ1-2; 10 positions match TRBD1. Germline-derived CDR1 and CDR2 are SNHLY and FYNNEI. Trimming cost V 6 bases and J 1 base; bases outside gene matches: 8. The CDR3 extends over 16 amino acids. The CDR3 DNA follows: TGTGCCAGCAGCTTTACCGGGACAGGGGTTAACTATGGCTACACCTTC. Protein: CASSFTGTGVNYGYTF.

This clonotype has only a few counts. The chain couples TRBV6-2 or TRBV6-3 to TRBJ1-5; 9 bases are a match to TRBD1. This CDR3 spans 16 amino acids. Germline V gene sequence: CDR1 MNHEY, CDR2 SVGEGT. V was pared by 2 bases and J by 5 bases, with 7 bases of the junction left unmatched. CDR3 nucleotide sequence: TGTGCCAGCAGTTACGTCCCGGGACAGGGCGATCAGCCCCAGCATTTT. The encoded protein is CASSYVPGQGDQPQHF.

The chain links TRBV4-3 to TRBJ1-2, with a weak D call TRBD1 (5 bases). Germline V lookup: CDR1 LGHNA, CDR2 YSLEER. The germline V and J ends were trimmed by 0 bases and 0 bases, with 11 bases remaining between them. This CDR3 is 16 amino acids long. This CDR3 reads CASSQDGARSNYGYTF. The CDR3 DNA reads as TGCGCCAGCAGCCAAGATGGGGCAAGGTCTAACTATGGCTACACCTTC.

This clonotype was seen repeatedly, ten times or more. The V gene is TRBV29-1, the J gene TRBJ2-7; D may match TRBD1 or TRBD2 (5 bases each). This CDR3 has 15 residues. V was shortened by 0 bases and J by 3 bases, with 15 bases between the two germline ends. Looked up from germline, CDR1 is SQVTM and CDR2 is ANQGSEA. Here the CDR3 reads CSVEDTGQGFYEQYF. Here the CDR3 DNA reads TGCAGCGTTGAAGATACGGGGCAGGGCTTCTACGAGCAGTACTTC.

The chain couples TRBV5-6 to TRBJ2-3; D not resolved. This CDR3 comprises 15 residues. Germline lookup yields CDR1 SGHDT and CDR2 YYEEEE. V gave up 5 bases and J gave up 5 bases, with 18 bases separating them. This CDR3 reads CASSSEPTPLDTQYF. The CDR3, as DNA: TGTGCCAGCAGTTCCGAACCAACGCCGTTAGATACGCAGTATTTT.

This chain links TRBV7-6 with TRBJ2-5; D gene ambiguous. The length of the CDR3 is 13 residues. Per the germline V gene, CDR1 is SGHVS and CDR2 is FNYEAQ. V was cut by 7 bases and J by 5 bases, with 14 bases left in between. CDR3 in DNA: TGTGCCAGCACCCCTCGGGTGTTCGAGACCCAGTACTTC. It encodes CASTPRVFETQYF.

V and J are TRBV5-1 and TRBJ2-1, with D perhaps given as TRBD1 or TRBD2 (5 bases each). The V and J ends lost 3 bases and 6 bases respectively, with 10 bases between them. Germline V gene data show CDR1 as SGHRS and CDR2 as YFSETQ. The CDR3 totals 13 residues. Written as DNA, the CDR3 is TGCGCCAGCAGCTGGACGGGACCCAATGAGCAGTTCTTC. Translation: CASSWTGPNEQFF.

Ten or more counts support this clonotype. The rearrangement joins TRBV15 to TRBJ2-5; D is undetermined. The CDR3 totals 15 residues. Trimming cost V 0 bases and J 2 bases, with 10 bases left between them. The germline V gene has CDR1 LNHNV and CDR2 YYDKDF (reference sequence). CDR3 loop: CATSRDHWGQETQYF. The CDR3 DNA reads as TGTGCCACCAGCAGAGATCACTGGGGTCAAGAGACCCAGTACTTC.

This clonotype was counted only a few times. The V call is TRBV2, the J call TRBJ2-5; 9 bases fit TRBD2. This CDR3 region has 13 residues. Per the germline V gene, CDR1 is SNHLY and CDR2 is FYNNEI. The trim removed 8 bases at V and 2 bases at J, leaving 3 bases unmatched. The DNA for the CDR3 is TGTGCCAGCGGGCGGGGGGGACAAGAGACCCAGTACTTC. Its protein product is CASGRGGQETQYF.

The CDR3 here is CASSLAEFGGTDTQYF. The CDR3 nucleotides read TGCGCCAGCAGCTTGGCCGAATTCGGGGGCACAGATACGCAGTATTTT. The chain uses TRBV5-1 and TRBJ2-3; D is perhaps TRBD2 (5 bases). Trimming removed 0 bases at V and 1 base at J, with 12 bases between. Germline CDR1 reads SGHRS; CDR2 reads YFSETQ. The CDR3 is 16 amino acids.